A selection of T cell receptor beta chains follows, all from one sample in a study of a mutant IDH1 vaccine in newly diagnosed glioma. Their cognate antigens are unknown. Profiling relied on immunoSEQ multiplex PCR, and the TCRdb table lists in-frame clones only, not all of them. The data contain about 25,000 clones, 60% to 80% of them singletons. The sample consisted of PBMCs, taken from a glioma patient whose treatment included an IDH1 peptide vaccine. Receptors originate from a woman between 18 and 29 years old with glioma. Each CDR3 is given with its conserved first and last residue. A D gene is named only where the DNA matches it firmly. Expanded clones are given a class, and other clones once, few, many or no size at all.

clone size,V gene,D gene,J gene,CDR3 DNA,CDR3 protein
NA,TRBV7-2,TRBD2,TRBJ2-7,TGTGCCAGCACCAAATCCGGGGGGGATTACTACGAGCAGTACTTC,CASTKSGGDYYEQYF
NA,TRBV4-1,NA,TRBJ2-5,TGCGCCAGCAGCCAAATGTCTAACCAAGAGACCCAGTACTTC,CASSQMSNQETQYF
NA,TRBV6-5,TRBD1,TRBJ1-5,TGTGCCAGCAGTGAGACAGGGGGGGGTCAGCCCCAGCATTTT,CASSETGGGQPQHF
NA,TRBV11-2,TRBD1,TRBJ1-4,TGTGCCAGCAGCTTAATGGGCAGGGGGTCTAATGAAAAACTGTTTTTT,CASSLMGRGSNEKLFF
NA,TRBV27,NA,TRBJ1-2,TGTGCCAGTTTTTCCCCCAAGGGTAATGGCTACACCTTC,CASFSPKGNGYTF
once,TRBV5-1,NA,TRBJ2-7,TGCGCCAGCAGCACTGGGGAGGCTCTCTACGAGCAGTACTTC,CASSTGEALYEQYF
NA,TRBV2,TRBD1,TRBJ1-5,TGTGCCAGCAGACCGGGACAGGGCAATCAGCCCCAGCATTTT,CASRPGQGNQPQHF
once,TRBV19,NA,TRBJ2-3,TGTGCCAGTAGTATGCTGCAGGGATTGGGCACAGATACGCAGTATTTT,CASSMLQGLGTDTQYF
NA,TRBV4-1,NA,TRBJ2-1,TGCGCCAGCAGCCAAGAGGACAGGAGGGACTACAATGAGCAGTTCTTC,CASSQEDRRDYNEQFF
few,TRBV5-1,NA,TRBJ1-1,TGCGCCAGCAGTGCGGGGGCCTCCATTCCGGGCACTGAAGCTTTCTTT,CASSAGASIPGTEAFF
NA,TRBV6-1,NA,TRBJ1-2,TGTGCCAGCAGTGAAGCATTCGTCGGAATAAATAACTATGGCTACACCTTC,CASSEAFVGINNYGYTF
NA,TRBV9,NA,TRBJ1-5,TGTGCCAGCAGTTTAGGGGCAAATCAGCCCCAGCATTTT,CASSLGANQPQHF
NA,TRBV30,NA,TRBJ2-7,TGTGCCTGGAGAGACAGAACAAGCTCCTACGAGCAGTACTTC,CAWRDRTSSYEQYF
NA,TRBV7-2,TRBD2,TRBJ2-7,TGTGCCAGCAGCTCCAAGGCTAGCGGGGGGGTTAACGAGCAGTACTTC,CASSSKASGGVNEQYF
NA,TRBV5-1,NA,TRBJ1-4,TGCGCCAGCAGCCCAATGTTTGGGGCAACTAATGAAAAACTGTTTTTT,CASSPMFGATNEKLFF
NA,TRBV18,NA,TRBJ1-1,TGTGCCAGCTCACCCCAAACGGCAGGGGTGAACACTGAAGCTTTCTTT,CASSPQTAGVNTEAFF
NA,TRBV5-6,NA,TRBJ1-1,TGTGCCAGCAGCTTGGGATACAGGAACACTGAAGCTTTCTTT,CASSLGYRNTEAFF
NA,TRBV10-3,TRBD1,TRBJ2-6,TGTGCCATCAGTACCGGGACAGGGACTGGGGCCAACGTCCTGACTTTC,CAISTGTGTGANVLTF
NA,TRBV7-2,NA,TRBJ2-1,TGTGCCAGCAGCCCACTCTCCTACAATGAGCAGTTCTTC,CASSPLSYNEQFF
NA,TRBV7-9,NA,TRBJ1-1,TGTGCCAGCAGCTTAAATGACGCGGGAGGGACTGAAGCTTTCTTT,CASSLNDAGGTEAFF